This is a list of T cell receptor beta chains from one sample in a study of T cells in Graves' hyperthyroidism and ophthalmopathy. Using its own MiXCR run on the multiplex PCR reads, TCRdb lists one record per CDR3 protein. The sample includes approximately 870,000 distinct CDR3 sequences, 35% to 40% of them seen just once. The sequencing input was blood. The receptors here all came from a man aged 18 to 30 with Graves' hyperthyroidism. Each CDR3 is given with its conserved first and last residue. A D gene is named only where the DNA matches it firmly. The size entry is marked missing in some rows and otherwise reads once, few, many or a size class.

>TRBJ2-7|TRBV11-2|many|TRBD1
CASSDSGTGSLEQYF
TGTGCCAGCAGCGACTCCGGGACAGGGTCCCTCGAGCAGTACTTC
>TRBJ1-1|TRBV10-3|many|-
CAITNGPNTEAFF
TGTGCCATCACGAACGGACCGAACACTGAAGCTTTCTTT
>TRBJ2-2|TRBV7-9|few|-
CASSYSPGTTGELFF
TGTGCCAGCAGTTACTCCCCCGGGACAACCGGGGAGCTGTTTTTT
>TRBJ1-2|TRBV12-3/TRBV12-4|few|-
CASSIDRTNYGYTF
TGTGCCAGCAGCATTGACAGGACCAACTATGGCTACACCTTC
>TRBJ2-5|TRBV5-5|few|-
CASTPGLNPAETQYF
TGTGCCAGCACTCCGGGCCTAAACCCGGCGGAGACCCAGTACTTC
>TRBJ1-5|TRBV20-1|-|-
CSASRQGNQPQHF
TGCAGTGCTAGTCGCCAGGGGAATCAGCCCCAGCATTTT
>TRBJ1-2|TRBV6-5|many|TRBD1
CASSYEQGAGYTF
TGTGCCAGCAGTTACGAACAGGGGGCTGGCTACACCTTC
>TRBJ1-1|TRBV12-3/TRBV12-4|few|TRBD1
CASSGPTGGNTEAFF
TGTGCCAGCAGTGGCCCAACAGGGGGCAACACTGAAGCTTTCTTT
>TRBJ2-7|TRBV29-1|many|TRBD1
CSVGQGATEQYF
TGCAGCGTCGGACAGGGGGCGACCGAGCAGTACTTC
>TRBJ1-3|TRBV4-2|-|TRBD1
CASSQDVDRGGLRNTIYF
TGTGCCAGCAGCCAAGATGTGGACAGGGGAGGTTTAAGAAACACCATATATTTT
>TRBJ2-7|TRBV20-1|many|TRBD1
CSARDSYEQYF
TGCAGCGCCAGGGACAGCTACGAGCAGTACTTC
>TRBJ2-2|TRBV29-1|-|-
CSVEDLRELFF
TGCAGCGTTGAAGATCTAAGGGAGCTGTTTTTT
>TRBJ1-5|TRBV2|few|TRBD1
CASGDRQPQHF
TGTGCCAGCGGGGACAGACAGCCCCAGCATTTT
>TRBJ1-6|TRBV6-5|few|TRBD1
CASSWDSSNSPLHF
TGTGCCAGCAGTTGGGACAGCTCCAATTCACCCCTCCACTTT
>TRBJ2-7|TRBV7-3|few|-
CASSLSPGSSYEQYF
TGTGCCAGCAGCTTATCGCCCGGGAGCTCCTACGAGCAGTACTTC
>TRBJ2-7|TRBV27|-|-
CASSLTGWAYEQYF
TGTGCCAGCAGTTTAACAGGGTGGGCCTACGAGCAGTACTTC
>TRBJ1-5|TRBV10-3|many|-
CAISEPPGPQHF
TGTGCCATCAGTGAGCCCCCGGGGCCCCAGCATTTT
>TRBJ2-7|TRBV2|few|TRBD2
CASTRTSGSYEQYF
TGTGCCAGCACTAGAACTAGCGGGTCCTACGAGCAGTACTTC
>TRBJ1-2|TRBV29-1|few|TRBD1
CSVGGTGGDYGYTF
TGCAGCGTAGGAGGGACAGGGGGAGACTATGGCTACACCTTC
>TRBJ2-7|TRBV24-1|many|-
CATSAWGAYEQYF
TGTGCCACCAGTGCTTGGGGAGCCTACGAGCAGTACTTC
>TRBJ1-6|TRBV15|-|-
CATSSRSRERSPLHF
TGTGCCACCAGCAGCCGCTCCAGGGAGAGATCACCCCTCCACTTT
>TRBJ2-7|TRBV7-6|-|TRBD1
CAGSPNLTGVEQYF
TGTGCCGGCAGCCCGAACTTGACAGGGGTTGAGCAGTACTTC
>TRBJ2-5|TRBV2|many|-
CASSEAGGRAGTQYF
TGTGCCAGCAGTGAAGCTGGGGGACGGGCAGGGACCCAGTACTTC
>TRBJ1-1|TRBV9|many|-
CASSPAVGANTEAFF
TGTGCCAGCAGCCCAGCTGTAGGGGCCAACACTGAAGCTTTCTTT
>TRBJ2-2|TRBV14|-|-
CASSPSGLAGWELFF
TGTGCCAGCAGCCCATCGGGGTTGGCGGGATGGGAGCTGTTTTTT
>TRBJ1-5|TRBV12-3/TRBV12-4|-|-
CASRPLSDSSNQPQHF
TGTGCCAGCAGACCCCTTTCCGACAGTAGCAATCAGCCCCAGCATTTT
>TRBJ2-5|TRBV29-1|-|TRBD2
CSVEGLAGAPETQYF
TGCAGCGTTGAGGGGCTAGCGGGAGCCCCAGAGACCCAGTACTTC
>TRBJ1-2|TRBV20-1|-|-
CSARATGWSGQQGYGYTF
TGCAGTGCTAGAGCCACGGGCTGGAGTGGGCAGCAGGGCTATGGCTACACCTTC
>TRBJ1-5|TRBV9|few|TRBD1
CASSGTGQGPLSSNQPQHF
TGTGCCAGCAGCGGAACCGGACAGGGGCCCCTCTCCAGCAATCAGCCCCAGCATTTT
>TRBJ2-2|TRBV9|-|-
CASSVRGENTGELFF
TGTGCCAGCAGCGTACGCGGTGAGAACACCGGGGAGCTGTTTTTT
>TRBJ1-2|TRBV12-3/TRBV12-4|-|-
CAITGGNYGYTF
TGTGCCATCACGGGGGGTAACTATGGCTACACCTTC
>TRBJ1-2|TRBV6-6|-|TRBD1
CASRTTGQYGYTF
TGTGCCAGCAGAACGACAGGGCAGTATGGCTACACCTTC
>TRBJ1-5|TRBV2|once|TRBD1
CASRQGVGQPQHF
TGTGCCAGCAGGCAGGGGGTAGGTCAGCCCCAGCATTTT
>TRBJ1-6|TRBV10-3|-|-
CAISDWVSPLHF
TGTGCCATCAGTGATTGGGTCTCACCCCTCCACTTT
>TRBJ1-2|TRBV2|many|-
CASGREVANYGYTF
TGTGCCAGCGGCCGGGAGGTAGCTAACTATGGCTACACCTTC
>TRBJ2-2|TRBV19|few|-
CASTAGGNTGELFF
TGTGCCAGTACGGCCGGGGGGAACACCGGGGAGCTGTTTTTT
>TRBJ1-5|TRBV5-7|-|-
CASSLNAIGQPQHF
TGTGCCAGCAGCTTGAACGCCATCGGCCAGCCCCAGCATTTT
>TRBJ1-2|TRBV29-1|once|TRBD1
CSVEDPTGTGTYGYTF
TGCAGCGTTGAAGATCCCACCGGGACAGGAACCTATGGCTACACCTTC